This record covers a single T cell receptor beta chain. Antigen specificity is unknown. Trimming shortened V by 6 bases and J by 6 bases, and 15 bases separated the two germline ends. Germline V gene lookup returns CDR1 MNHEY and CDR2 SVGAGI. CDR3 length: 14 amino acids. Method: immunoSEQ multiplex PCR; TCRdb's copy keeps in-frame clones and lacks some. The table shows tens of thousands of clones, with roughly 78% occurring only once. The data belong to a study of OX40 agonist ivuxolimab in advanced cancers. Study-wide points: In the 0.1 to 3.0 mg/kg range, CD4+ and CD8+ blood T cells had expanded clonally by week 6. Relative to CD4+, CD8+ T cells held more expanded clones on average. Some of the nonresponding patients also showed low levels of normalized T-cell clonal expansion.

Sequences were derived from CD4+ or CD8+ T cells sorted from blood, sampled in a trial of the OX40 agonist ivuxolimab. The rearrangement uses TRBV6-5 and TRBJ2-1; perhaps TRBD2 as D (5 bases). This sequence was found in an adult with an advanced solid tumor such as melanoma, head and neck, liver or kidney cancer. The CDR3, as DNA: TGTGCCAGCAGCCTCCTGGGAGACGGCAATGAGCAGTTCTTC. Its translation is CASSLLGDGNEQFF.